This is a list of T cell receptor beta chains from one sample in a study of shared clonotypes between healthy human individuals. Sequencing was performed with immunoSEQ multiplex PCR; in TCRdb, only in-frame clones are kept and a portion is missing. The repertoire holds some 2 million clones, with 95% as singletons. Sequencing was done on a sample of naive CD4+ T cells sorted from blood. Receptors originate from a man between 18 and 29 years old in good health. The CDR3 runs from the conserved cysteine through the conserved F or W. The D gene is left open where the match is weak. Expanded clones are given a class, and other clones once, few, many or no size at all.

j_gene,abundance,d_gene,v_gene,CDR3nt,CDR3aa
TRBJ2-7,once,TRBD2,TRBV27,TGTGCCAGCAGTTTCTCCGGGACTAGCGGGGTGAGCGAGCAGTACTTC,CASSFSGTSGVSEQYF
TRBJ2-7,-,-,TRBV11-3,TGTGCCAGCAGCCCTCGTAATTTGCCGGGGTGGTACTTC,CASSPRNLPGWYF
TRBJ2-1,-,TRBD2,TRBV5-4,TGTGCCAGCAGCTTGCCGGGACTAGCGTCCAATGAGCAGTTCTTC,CASSLPGLASNEQFF
TRBJ1-2,-,-,TRBV7-9,TGTGGCGCCCAGGGAGGCGACTATGGCTACACCTTC,CGAQGGDYGYTF
TRBJ2-3,once,-,TRBV7-9,TGTGCCAGCAGCTTAGGGGAGACGGGGCTAAGCACAGATACGCAGTATTTT,CASSLGETGLSTDTQYF
TRBJ2-3,once,TRBD1,TRBV23-1,TGCGCCAGCAGTCAATTTGGGCAGGGGGCCATCGATACGCAGTATTTT,CASSQFGQGAIDTQYF
TRBJ1-1,-,TRBD1,TRBV5-1,TGCGCCAGCAGCGCGCTGGACAGGGGAATAGGGTATAACACTGAAGCTTTCTTT,CASSALDRGIGYNTEAFF
TRBJ1-1,-,TRBD1,TRBV5-4,TGTGCCAGCAGCACGGGGGACAGGCCGAACACTGAAGCTTTCTTT,CASSTGDRPNTEAFF
TRBJ1-6,-,-,TRBV11-2,TGTGCCAGCAGCTTACGGCAGGATTCACCCCTCCACTTT,CASSLRQDSPLHF
TRBJ1-5,-,-,TRBV6-5,TGTGCCAGCAGTTACGACAGCAATCAGCCCCAGCATTTT,CASSYDSNQPQHF
TRBJ1-1,-,-,TRBV7-2,TGTGCCAGCAAGTTTGGTGGGTCGAGCACTGAAGCTTTCTTT,CASKFGGSSTEAFF
TRBJ2-6,few,TRBD1,TRBV27,TGTGCCAGCAGTTTAAAGTGGGACAGGCTCTCTGGGGCCAACGTCCTGACTTTC,CASSLKWDRLSGANVLTF
TRBJ2-1,once,-,TRBV7-9,TGTGCCAGCAGCTTAGGTCAGAGCTACAATGAGCAGTTCTTC,CASSLGQSYNEQFF
TRBJ2-3,-,-,TRBV6-1,TGTGCCAGCAGTGCGGACTCCTTTAGCACAGATACGCAGTATTTT,CASSADSFSTDTQYF
TRBJ1-5,-,-,TRBV2,TGTGCCACTTCCGGGGGCAATCAGCCCCAGCATTTT,CATSGGNQPQHF
TRBJ2-1,-,-,TRBV6-5,TGTGCCAGCAGTAATAGTAATGAGCAGTTCTTC,CASSNSNEQFF
TRBJ2-1,-,-,TRBV7-9,TGTGCCAGCAGCCCAACATGGACCGTGGATGAGCAGTTCTTC,CASSPTWTVDEQFF